The clone carrying this T cell receptor (beta chain) has more than one count but fewer than ten. Its matching antigen is unknown. Sequencing used immunoSEQ multiplex PCR; TCRdb keeps in-frame clones, though not all of them. The data show 2,500 to 3,000 clones, with roughly 20% seen just once and under 25% held by the top ten. Germline loops: CDR1 SGHNT, CDR2 YENEEA. This CDR3 is built from 15 residues. V shed 1 base and J shed 4 bases, with 11 bases lying between them. The data originate from a study of sequential checkpoint blockade in melanoma. Study-wide points: Mutational load did not correlate with tumor T-cell fraction or clonality.

Treatment indicated: randomized to nivolumab then ipilimumab (arm A) or the reverse (arm B). The chain is built from TRBV11-3 and TRBJ2-1, with D perhaps being TRBD1 or TRBD2 (6 bases each). This specimen consisted of tumor tissue (inferred from file names), obtained from a patient given nivolumab and ipilimumab in sequence. This sequence originates from a human donor with melanoma. Written as DNA, the CDR3 is TGTGCCAGCAGCTTAGGGGGGGCTGGTTACAATGAGCAGTTCTTC. Encoded protein: CASSLGGAGYNEQFF.